The 5 T cell receptor beta chains below all came from one sample that was sequenced in a study of T cell repertoires in cytomegalovirus infection. TCRdb ran MiXCR on the reads and lists one entry per CDR3 protein. The sample holds 700,000 to 850,000 distinct CDR3 sequences; about 30% are singletons and the top ten take roughly 12%. Which antigens these TCRs recognize remains unknown. The source was cultured CD8+ T cells from PBMCs, collected from culture after CMV antigen stimulation. The receptors derive from a human donor in good health (CMV status not recorded). Some clones in this sample may be carry-over from other donors' samples.

The chain joins TRBV5-1 to TRBJ1-6; no clear D. CDR1 is SGHRS, CDR2 YFSETQ, per germline. V was trimmed by 4 bases and J by 10 bases, leaving 12 bases between them. The CDR3 runs to 13 residues. The CDR3 loop reads CASSPRGESPLHF. The CDR3, as DNA: TGCGCCAGCAGCCCTCGTGGAGAATCACCCCTCCACTTT.

The chain couples TRBV15 to TRBJ2-1; TRBD1 is a possible D gene (5 bases). V was cut by 9 bases and J by 4 bases, with 16 bases left in between. CDR3 size: 14 residues. Germline V gene sequence: CDR1 LNHNV, CDR2 YYDKDF (reference sequence). DNA for the CDR3: TGTGCCACGGACATTCTGGGCCCTTACAATGAGCAGTTCTTC. As protein: CATDILGPYNEQFF.

This clonotype was found many times. The chain uses TRBV7-2 and TRBJ1-2; TRBD1 is a possible D gene (6 bases). Per germline, CDR1 SGHTA and CDR2 FQGNSA. The CDR3 has 13 residues. V gave up 3 bases and J gave up 3 bases, with 8 bases separating them. The CDR3 bases are TGTGCCAGCAGCTTTGGACAGCACTATGGCTACACCTTC. It specifies CASSFGQHYGYTF.

The J gene is TRBJ2-2, the V gene TRBV6-5; a possible D gene is TRBD1 (5 bases). The CDR3 contains 15 residues. Germline CDR1 reads MNHEY; CDR2 reads SVGAGI. The germline V and J ends were trimmed by 2 bases and 4 bases, with 11 bases remaining between them. CDR3 DNA: TGTGCCAGCAGTTACGGATCAGGGTTCACCGGGGAGCTGTTTTTT. The encoded protein is CASSYGSGFTGELFF.

V and J are TRBV19 and TRBJ2-2; no clear D gene. The CDR3 spans 15 residues. Trimming left V 3 bases short and J 0 bases short, with 8 bases between. Germline lookup yields CDR1 LNHDA and CDR2 SQIVND (reference sequence). The CDR3 here is CASSIASTNTGELFF. The DNA for the CDR3 is TGTGCCAGTAGTATCGCCAGTACGAACACCGGGGAGCTGTTTTTT.